Listed below are T cell receptor beta chains from one sample, sequenced in a study of blood T cells in healthy people across ages. MiXCR, run by TCRdb on the 5' RACE reads, gives a single entry per CDR3 protein. The sample has some 1.8 million distinct CDR3 sequences; about two fifths are singletons. The sequenced sample was blood. These receptors were collected from a human donor in good health. The CDR3 runs from the conserved cysteine through the conserved F or W. D genes are given only for firm matches. Clone size, where shown, is once, few, many, or a class for clones that have expanded.

d_call: TRBD2
clone_size: NA
j_call: TRBJ2-7
cdr3_length: 15
v_call: TRBV3-1
cdr3_aa: CASSWTSGSSYEQYF
cdr3_nt: TGTGCCAGCAGCTGGACTAGCGGGTCCTCCTACGAGCAGTACTTC

d_call: TRBD2
clone_size: once
j_call: TRBJ2-3
cdr3_length: 16
v_call: TRBV20-1
cdr3_aa: CSASSWLAASTDTQYF
cdr3_nt: TGCAGTGCTAGTAGTTGGCTAGCGGCTAGCACAGATACGCAGTATTTT

d_call: TRBD1
clone_size: few
j_call: TRBJ2-1
cdr3_length: 15
v_call: TRBV5-1
cdr3_aa: CASKDRDSSYNEQFF
cdr3_nt: TGCGCCAGCAAGGACCGGGACAGCTCCTACAATGAGCAGTTCTTC

d_call: TRBD2
clone_size: NA
j_call: TRBJ2-7
cdr3_length: 16
v_call: TRBV20-1
cdr3_aa: CSARDVVLAATYEQYF
cdr3_nt: TGCAGTGCTAGAGATGTGGTACTAGCGGCAACCTACGAGCAGTACTTC

d_call: TRBD1
clone_size: NA
j_call: TRBJ1-1
cdr3_length: 15
v_call: TRBV6-2/TRBV6-3
cdr3_aa: CASSSPGQGFSEAFF
cdr3_nt: TGTGCCAGCAGCTCACCGGGACAGGGGTTTTCTGAAGCTTTCTTT

d_call: TRBD2
clone_size: NA
j_call: TRBJ2-3
cdr3_length: 14
v_call: TRBV29-1
cdr3_aa: CSVAGGASTDTQYF
cdr3_nt: TGCAGCGTTGCCGGGGGGGCAAGCACAGATACGCAGTATTTT

d_call: TRBD1
clone_size: NA
j_call: TRBJ2-6
cdr3_length: 18
v_call: TRBV7-8
cdr3_aa: CASSPTGQALAGANVLTF
cdr3_nt: TGTGCCAGCAGCCCGACGGGACAGGCGCTCGCTGGGGCCAACGTCCTGACTTTC

d_call: NA
clone_size: few
j_call: TRBJ2-6
cdr3_length: 11
v_call: TRBV20-1
cdr3_aa: CSAREGDSLTF
cdr3_nt: TGCAGTGCTAGAGAAGGAGACTCCTTGACTTTC

d_call: NA
clone_size: few
j_call: TRBJ1-2
cdr3_length: 15
v_call: TRBV2
cdr3_aa: CASSEGSTSSASYTF
cdr3_nt: TGTGCCAGCAGTGAAGGTTCAACAAGCTCGGCGTCCTACACCTTC

d_call: TRBD1
clone_size: few
j_call: TRBJ2-1
cdr3_length: 15
v_call: TRBV6-5
cdr3_aa: CASGLDRESYNEQFF
cdr3_nt: TGTGCCAGCGGACTGGACAGGGAATCCTACAATGAGCAGTTCTTC

d_call: TRBD2
clone_size: few
j_call: TRBJ2-1
cdr3_length: 15
v_call: TRBV20-1
cdr3_aa: CSAARGGAWGNEQFF
cdr3_nt: TGCAGTGCTGCTCGCGGGGGGGCTTGGGGGAATGAGCAGTTCTTC

d_call: NA
clone_size: NA
j_call: TRBJ2-3
cdr3_length: 16
v_call: TRBV5-4
cdr3_aa: CASSLERALTTDTQYF
cdr3_nt: TGTGCCAGCAGCTTGGAGCGGGCTTTAACCACAGATACGCAGTATTTT

d_call: NA
clone_size: many
j_call: TRBJ2-7
cdr3_length: 13
v_call: TRBV6-5
cdr3_aa: CATRRVSVGEQYF
cdr3_nt: TGTGCCACCAGGAGGGTCTCAGTTGGCGAGCAGTACTTC

d_call: NA
clone_size: NA
j_call: TRBJ2-1
cdr3_length: 12
v_call: TRBV30
cdr3_aa: CAWSRSSFGQFF
cdr3_nt: TGTGCCTGGAGCCGTTCTAGCTTTGGGCAGTTCTTC

d_call: NA
clone_size: NA
j_call: TRBJ1-2
cdr3_length: 12
v_call: TRBV4-3
cdr3_aa: CASSPPTGFPTF
cdr3_nt: TGCGCCAGCAGCCCCCCCACAGGGTTTCCCACCTTC

d_call: TRBD1
clone_size: NA
j_call: TRBJ2-5
cdr3_length: 15
v_call: TRBV12-3/TRBV12-4
cdr3_aa: CASRAGTAMCGTQYF
cdr3_nt: TGTGCCAGCAGGGCCGGGACAGCGATGTGTGGGACCCAGTACTTC

d_call: TRBD2
clone_size: few
j_call: TRBJ2-1
cdr3_length: 17
v_call: TRBV4-3
cdr3_aa: CASSQDPSGASYNEQFF
cdr3_nt: TGCGCCAGCAGCCAAGATCCTAGCGGGGCCTCCTACAATGAGCAGTTCTTC

d_call: NA
clone_size: NA
j_call: TRBJ1-2
cdr3_length: 12
v_call: TRBV28
cdr3_aa: CASSLYGNGYTF
cdr3_nt: TGTGCCAGCAGTTTATATGGGAATGGCTACACCTTC

d_call: NA
clone_size: NA
j_call: TRBJ2-7
cdr3_length: 14
v_call: TRBV6-2/TRBV6-3
cdr3_aa: CASRPSGEAWEQYF
cdr3_nt: TGTGCCAGCAGACCTTCGGGGGAAGCGTGGGAGCAGTACTTC

d_call: NA
clone_size: few
j_call: TRBJ2-1
cdr3_length: 13
v_call: TRBV29-1
cdr3_aa: CSVQGRDYNEQFF
cdr3_nt: TGCAGCGTTCAGGGCAGGGACTACAATGAGCAGTTCTTC

d_call: TRBD1
clone_size: few
j_call: TRBJ1-2
cdr3_length: 17
v_call: TRBV4-1
cdr3_aa: CASSQLGQRRSNYGYTF
cdr3_nt: TGCGCCAGCAGCCAATTGGGACAGCGACGATCCAACTATGGCTACACCTTC

d_call: NA
clone_size: NA
j_call: TRBJ2-2
cdr3_length: 16
v_call: TRBV5-1
cdr3_aa: CASSLSGQRGTGELFF
cdr3_nt: TGCGCCAGCAGCTTATCCGGACAGCGAGGCACCGGGGAGCTGTTTTTT

d_call: NA
clone_size: few
j_call: TRBJ2-7
cdr3_length: 14
v_call: TRBV4-2
cdr3_aa: CASSQKAGGYEQYF
cdr3_nt: TGTGCCAGCAGCCAAAAGGCTGGGGGCTACGAGCAGTACTTC

d_call: NA
clone_size: NA
j_call: TRBJ1-1
cdr3_length: 11
v_call: TRBV9
cdr3_aa: CASSGSEPAFF
cdr3_nt: TGTGCCAGCAGCGGGAGCGAACCGGCTTTCTTT

d_call: NA
clone_size: few
j_call: TRBJ2-7
cdr3_length: 16
v_call: TRBV18
cdr3_aa: CASSPLGYISSYEQYF
cdr3_nt: TGTGCCAGCTCACCTTTAGGCTACATTAGCTCCTACGAGCAGTACTTC

d_call: TRBD1
clone_size: NA
j_call: TRBJ1-5
cdr3_length: 17
v_call: TRBV28
cdr3_aa: CASSLDRGRDSNQPQHF
cdr3_nt: TGTGCCAGCAGTTTAGACAGGGGGAGGGATAGCAATCAGCCCCAGCATTTT

d_call: NA
clone_size: many
j_call: TRBJ2-5
cdr3_length: 12
v_call: TRBV20-1
cdr3_aa: CSAAGLGETQYF
cdr3_nt: TGCAGTGCCGCGGGGTTAGGGGAGACCCAGTACTTC

d_call: TRBD2
clone_size: few
j_call: TRBJ2-7
cdr3_length: 16
v_call: TRBV5-1
cdr3_aa: CASSPGLAGGPDEQYF
cdr3_nt: TGCGCCAGCAGCCCCGGACTAGCGGGGGGGCCCGACGAGCAGTACTTC

d_call: NA
clone_size: few
j_call: TRBJ2-7
cdr3_length: 11
v_call: TRBV6-6
cdr3_aa: CASSWGREQYF
cdr3_nt: TGTGCCAGCAGTTGGGGACGGGAGCAGTACTTC

d_call: TRBD2
clone_size: NA
j_call: TRBJ2-1
cdr3_length: 17
v_call: TRBV12-3/TRBV12-4
cdr3_aa: CASRSREGQTFYNEQFF
cdr3_nt: TGTGCCAGCAGGTCCAGGGAGGGGCAGACCTTCTACAATGAGCAGTTCTTC

d_call: NA
clone_size: NA
j_call: TRBJ2-1
cdr3_length: 14
v_call: TRBV20-1
cdr3_aa: CSAVAVSSYNEQFF
cdr3_nt: TGCAGTGCGGTAGCGGTTAGCTCCTACAATGAGCAGTTCTTC

d_call: NA
clone_size: few
j_call: TRBJ2-7
cdr3_length: 15
v_call: TRBV28
cdr3_aa: CANSSRGSQNYEQYF
cdr3_nt: TGTGCCAACAGTTCGAGGGGGTCACAGAATTACGAGCAGTACTTC

d_call: NA
clone_size: few
j_call: TRBJ2-7
cdr3_length: 14
v_call: TRBV6-5
cdr3_aa: CASAPVSSYNEQYF
cdr3_nt: TGTGCCAGCGCCCCGGTTAGCTCCTACAATGAGCAGTACTTC

d_call: NA
clone_size: few
j_call: TRBJ2-4
cdr3_length: 14
v_call: TRBV5-1
cdr3_aa: CASSLTGEKNIQYF
cdr3_nt: TGCGCCAGCAGCTTGACCGGGGAGAAAAACATTCAGTACTTC

d_call: TRBD1
clone_size: NA
j_call: TRBJ2-5
cdr3_length: 16
v_call: TRBV12-3/TRBV12-4
cdr3_aa: CASSLSGQGYQETQYF
cdr3_nt: TGTGCCAGCAGTTTATCGGGACAGGGGTACCAAGAGACCCAGTACTTC

d_call: TRBD1
clone_size: NA
j_call: TRBJ1-1
cdr3_length: 19
v_call: TRBV3-1
cdr3_aa: CASSQDLGQPASMNTEAFF
cdr3_nt: TGTGCCAGCAGCCAAGATCTGGGACAGCCCGCCTCAATGAACACTGAAGCTTTCTTT

d_call: TRBD1
clone_size: NA
j_call: TRBJ1-2
cdr3_length: 16
v_call: TRBV5-1
cdr3_aa: CASSSLTRTGGDGYTF
cdr3_nt: TGCGCCAGCAGCTCACTAACTAGGACAGGGGGCGATGGCTACACCTTC

d_call: TRBD1
clone_size: NA
j_call: TRBJ1-1
cdr3_length: 13
v_call: TRBV29-1
cdr3_aa: CSAGGQTNTEAFF
cdr3_nt: TGCAGCGCCGGGGGACAGACGAACACTGAAGCTTTCTTT

d_call: NA
clone_size: NA
j_call: TRBJ1-2
cdr3_length: 13
v_call: TRBV20-1
cdr3_aa: CSASDLDPYGYTF
cdr3_nt: TGCAGTGCTTCCGACTTAGACCCTTATGGCTACACCTTC

d_call: NA
clone_size: NA
j_call: TRBJ2-7
cdr3_length: 15
v_call: TRBV4-1
cdr3_aa: CASSPGTTIPYEQYF
cdr3_nt: TGCGCCAGCAGCCCCGGGACGACGATCCCCTATGAGCAGTACTTC

d_call: NA
clone_size: NA
j_call: TRBJ2-3
cdr3_length: 11
v_call: TRBV29-1
cdr3_aa: CGVGATDTQYF
cdr3_nt: TGCGGCGTTGGAGCCACAGATACGCAGTATTTT

d_call: NA
clone_size: few
j_call: TRBJ2-6
cdr3_length: 15
v_call: TRBV6-2/TRBV6-3
cdr3_aa: CASKEISSGANVLTF
cdr3_nt: TGTGCCAGCAAGGAAATCAGCTCTGGGGCCAACGTCCTGACTTTC

d_call: TRBD1
clone_size: few
j_call: TRBJ2-1
cdr3_length: 15
v_call: TRBV2
cdr3_aa: CASSAGTGSIDEQFF
cdr3_nt: TGTGCCAGCAGTGCTGGGACAGGGAGTATCGATGAGCAGTTCTTC